The 10 T cell receptor beta chains listed next were all sequenced from one sample in a study of glioma-infiltrating T cells. The iRepertoire nested amplicon-rescue multiplex PCR amplified TCR alpha and beta CDR3s from RNA. TCRdb independently ran MiXCR on the multiplex PCR reads; one entry per CDR3 protein. The table lists about 180,000 distinct CDR3 sequences, under 55% of them singletons. Sequenced input: glioma tissue, nonneoplastic brain tissue, or PBMCs (not recorded which). These receptors originate from a human donor with low-grade glioma or glioblastoma, undergoing nonglioma brain surgery, or in good health (not recorded which).

V and J are TRBV19 and TRBJ2-7; no firm D call. Trimming took 9 bases from V and 3 from J, leaving 15 bases between them. CDR1 and CDR2 from the germline V gene are LNHDA and SQIVND (reference sequence). The CDR3 spans 13 residues. The CDR3 loop is CASPRVIHYEQYF. The CDR3 nucleotides read TGTGCCAGCCCACGGGTAATCCACTACGAGCAGTACTTC. Full variable domain (rest looked up from reference TRBV19 and TRBJ2-7): DGGITQSPKYLFRKEGQNVTLSCEQNLNHDAMYWYRQDPGQGLRLIYYSQIVNDFQKGDIAEGYSVSREKKESFPLTVTSAQKNPTAFYLCASPRVIHYEQYFGPGTRLTVT.

This clonotype was observed many times. The chain is built from TRBV2 and TRBJ1-2; D unresolved. Trimming took off 2 bases at V and 1 base at J, with 5 bases between the two ends. The CDR3 extends over 13 amino acids. Per germline, CDR1 SNHLY and CDR2 FYNNEI. In DNA form, the CDR3 reads TGTGCCAGCAGTGAATCGCATAACTATGGCTACACCTTC. It codes for CASSESHNYGYTF.

V is TRBV7-9 and J is TRBJ2-2, with D possibly being TRBD2 (5 bases). Germline assignment: CDR1 SEHNR and CDR2 FQNEAQ (reference sequence). The CDR3 loop spans 13 amino acids. With 4 bases removed from V and 4 bases from J, the gap between germline ends came to 7 bases. This CDR3 is CASSSTSTGELFF. CDR3 nucleotides: TGTGCCAGCAGCTCTACTAGCACCGGGGAGCTGTTTTTT.

This clonotype was recorded at least ten times. The genes are TRBV6-2 or TRBV6-3 and TRBJ2-1; the match to TRBD2 covers 8 bases. The CDR3 totals 16 residues. Unmatched junction bases numbered 9, after V lost 0 bases and J lost 8 bases. Germline CDR1 reads MNHEY; CDR2 reads SVGEGT. CDR3 amino acids: CASSYSTSGREDEQFF. CDR3 DNA: TGTGCCAGCAGTTACTCGACAAGCGGGAGAGAAGATGAGCAGTTCTTC.

J is TRBJ2-5 and V is TRBV6-1; D unclear. The germline V gene encodes CDR1 MNHNS and CDR2 SASEGT. The CDR3 sequence is 15 residues long. Trimming took 5 bases from V and 0 from J, leaving 13 bases between them. CDR3 sequence (DNA): TGTGCCAGCAGTTCCCTTGGAGAGGACCAAGAGACCCAGTACTTC. It is translated as CASSSLGEDQETQYF.

This clonotype was seen a few times. This chain connects TRBV15 to TRBJ2-4; 8 nucleotides agree with TRBD2. The CDR3 is made up of 17 amino acids. Per germline, CDR1 LNHNV and CDR2 YYDKDF (reference sequence). V dropped 0 bases and J dropped 0; count of bases not matched to a gene: 4. In nucleotides, the CDR3 is TGTGCCACCAGCAGAGATCGAAGCGGGGGAGCCAAAAACATTCAGTACTTC. Amino acid sequence: CATSRDRSGGAKNIQYF.

This clonotype has only a few counts. Since a much larger clone is just one base distant, this may be a read error. V is TRBV20-1 and J is TRBJ1-1; D may be TRBD1 (5 bases). Looked up from germline, CDR1 is DFQATT and CDR2 is SNEGSKA (reference sequence). V was pared by 3 bases and J by 4 bases, with 12 bases between. The CDR3 runs 13 residues. The CDR3 nucleotides are TGCAGTGCTAGGGGGCCCCGTGGCACTGAAGCTTTCTTT. This encodes CSARGPRGTEAFF.

V gene TRBV28 combines with J gene TRBJ2-7; 8 nucleotides align to TRBD2. Trimming took 6 bases from V and 2 from J; bases not matched to a gene: 6. Germline V CDR1 and CDR2: MDHEN, SYDVKM. CDR3 size: 14 residues. CDR3 amino acids: CASSPSGLPYEQYF. CDR3 coding DNA: TGTGCCAGCAGCCCTAGCGGGCTGCCCTACGAGCAGTACTTC.

The V call is TRBV19, the J call TRBJ2-1; perhaps TRBD1 as D (6 bases). This CDR3 spans 14 amino acids. Between the trimmed V and J ends, which lost 4 bases and 3 bases, there was a span of 10 bases. Germline V gene sequence: CDR1 LNHDA, CDR2 SQIVND (reference sequence). The CDR3 DNA sequence: TGTGCCAGTAGTACCCAGGGGTACTACAATGAGCAGTTCTTC. This encodes CASSTQGYYNEQFF.

The sample holds a few counts of this clonotype. This rearrangement joins TRBV24-1 to TRBJ2-2, with 7 bases identical to TRBD2. V shed 9 bases, J shed 0 bases, and the junction held 9 bases outside the gene matches. CDR3 length: 16 residues. CDR1 KGHDR and CDR2 SFDVKD come from the germline V gene. The CDR3 loop reads CATAQGGGPNTGELFF. CDR3 in DNA: TGTGCCACCGCCCAAGGCGGGGGACCGAACACCGGGGAGCTGTTTTTT.